This TCR beta chain emerged from a study of T cell repertoires in cytomegalovirus infection. This clonotype was found a few times. MiXCR, run by TCRdb on the reads, gives a single entry per CDR3 protein. The table has 490,000 or so distinct CDR3 sequences, approximately 11% seen once. V was cut by 1 base and J by 6 bases, with 7 bases left in between. The CDR3 has 13 residues. The V gene's germline CDR1 is SNHLY and CDR2 FYNNEI. The chain recombines TRBV2 with TRBJ1-5, with unresolved D. The receptor's source is a human donor in good health (CMV status not recorded). Some clones in this sample may be carry-over from other donors' samples. Specimen: PBMCs. CDR3 DNA sequence: TGTGCCAGCAGTGAAGAGACTGCTCAGCCCCAGCATTTT. Encoded protein: CASSEETAQPQHF.